The 8 T cell receptor beta chains given below trace back to one sample, sequenced in a study of T cells in Graves' hyperthyroidism and ophthalmopathy. Authors of the study amplified TCR beta CDR3 regions from RNA transcripts. Using the HTBI primer set, a first-round RT-PCR was run on the TCR CDR3. TCRdb re-analysed the multiplex PCR reads in MiXCR, keeping a single row per CDR3 protein. The sample comprises approximately 560,000 distinct CDR3 sequences, 15% to 18% of which are singletons, and 6.5% to 8% rests with the top ten. The source material was blood. The receptors shown here come from a woman between 25 and 40 years old with Graves' hyperthyroidism.

As to this clonotype: A read error is possible here, since a much larger clone lies one base away. The CDR3 is CARSSGRAGDTQYF. CDR3 nucleotide sequence: TGCGCCAGAAGTAGCGGGAGGGCCGGAGATACGCAGTATTTT. The chain is built from TRBV5-1 and TRBJ2-3; 11 bases fit TRBD2. The CDR3 is made up of 14 amino acids. V gave up 8 bases and J gave up 5 bases; unmatched junction bases: 7. Per germline, CDR1 SGHRS and CDR2 YFSETQ.

The genes are TRBV28 and TRBJ1-6; D possibly corresponds to TRBD1 (5 bases). The CDR3 contains 12 residues. The germline CDR1 and CDR2 sequences are MDHEN and SYDVKM. The V end was cut by 6 bases, the J end by 12 bases, with 12 bases between. CDR3 in amino acids: CASRPGLVPLHF. Here the CDR3 DNA reads TGTGCCAGCAGACCGGGACTGGTACCCCTCCACTTT.

Points on this clonotype: A clone one base away is much larger, so this may be a read error. The chain has TRBV27 and TRBJ1-5; D ambiguous. In germline, CDR1 is MNHEY, CDR2 SMNVEV (reference sequence). The CDR3 has 14 amino acids. V lost 5 bases and J 0 bases, leaving 8 bases between the germline ends. DNA of the CDR3: TGTGCCAGCAGTGATCGGTCTAGCAATCAGCCCCAGCATTTT. The encoded protein is CASSDRSSNQPQHF.

This clonotype was observed at least ten times. The chain joins TRBV28 to TRBJ2-7, with D possibly matching TRBD2 (5 bases). The CDR3 is 15 residues long. Germline-derived CDR1 and CDR2 are MDHEN and SYDVKM. The V gene lost 6 bases and the J gene lost 2 bases, with 17 bases spanning the gap. CDR3 DNA sequence: TGTGCCAGCAGCCTTGGAACTAGACCGACCTACGAGCAGTACTTC. Translation gives CASSLGTRPTYEQYF.

The J gene is TRBJ2-3, the V gene TRBV12-3 or TRBV12-4; TRBD2 aligns across 14 bases. This CDR3 is 20 amino acids long. V shed 4 bases, J shed 0 bases, and the junction held 12 bases outside the gene matches. As DNA, the CDR3 is TGTGCCAGCAGTTACGAAAGGACTAGCGGGGGGTATCCTAGCACAGATACGCAGTATTTT. Residues: CASSYERTSGGYPSTDTQYF.

In this sample, this clonotype turned up many times. The rearrangement uses TRBV6-1 and TRBJ1-2, with TRBD1 identical over 7 bases. The junction had 11 bases not matched to a gene; V was cut back by 2 bases and J by 5 bases. This CDR3 has 16 amino acids. Germline loops: CDR1 MNHNS, CDR2 SASEGT. The CDR3 here is CASSESILTGRYGYTF. CDR3 nucleotides: TGTGCCAGCAGTGAATCCATCCTGACAGGGCGGTATGGCTACACCTTC.

The CDR3 here is CSVTSIAGGLYEQYF. In DNA form, the CDR3 reads TGCAGCGTCACATCAATAGCGGGAGGGCTCTACGAGCAGTACTTC. The chain has TRBV29-1 and TRBJ2-7; 11 bases agree with TRBD2. Germline V gene lookup returns CDR1 SQVTM and CDR2 ANQGSEA. This CDR3 comprises 15 residues. V shed 6 bases, J shed 3 bases, and the junction held 10 bases outside the gene matches.

This clonotype was picked up many times. For the CDR3, the DNA is TGCAGTGCTAGATCCCCAAAAGAGCACAGGGGCCAGCCCCAGCATTTT. Its protein product is CSARSPKEHRGQPQHF. The chain couples TRBV20-1 to TRBJ1-5; the match to TRBD1 covers 7 bases. The V segment lost 2 bases and the J segment 7 bases; nucleotides outside the gene matches: 14. Germline V gene data show CDR1 as DFQATT and CDR2 as SNEGSKA (reference sequence). This CDR3 has 16 residues.